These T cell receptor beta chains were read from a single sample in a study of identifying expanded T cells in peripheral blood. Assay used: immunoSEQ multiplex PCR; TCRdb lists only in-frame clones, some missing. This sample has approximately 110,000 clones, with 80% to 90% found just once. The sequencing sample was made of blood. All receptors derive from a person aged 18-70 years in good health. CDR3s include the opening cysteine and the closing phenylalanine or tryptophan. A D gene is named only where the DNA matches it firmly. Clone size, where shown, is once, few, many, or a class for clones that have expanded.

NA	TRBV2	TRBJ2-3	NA	CASSEAGTDTQYF
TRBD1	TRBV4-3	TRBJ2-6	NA	CASSHPGQESSGANVLTF
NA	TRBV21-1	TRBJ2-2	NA	CASSKRLTGTTNTGELFF
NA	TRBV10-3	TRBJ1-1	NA	CAIKGEPNTEAFF
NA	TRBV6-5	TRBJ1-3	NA	CASSPRRSGNTIYF
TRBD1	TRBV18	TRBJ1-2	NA	CASSPDRGDYTF
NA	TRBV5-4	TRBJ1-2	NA	CASSRTRGAGYTF
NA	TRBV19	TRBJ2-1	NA	CASRATATYNEQFF
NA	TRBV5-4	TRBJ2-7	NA	CAVSRDTSYEQYF
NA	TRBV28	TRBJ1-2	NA	CASSLRGHGEAVF
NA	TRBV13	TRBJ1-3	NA	CASSYGGSGNTIYF
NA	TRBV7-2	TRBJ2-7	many	CASSESDGYEQYF
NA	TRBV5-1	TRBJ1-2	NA	CASSLDPGNYGYTF
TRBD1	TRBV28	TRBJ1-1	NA	CASSSPGQLNTEAFF
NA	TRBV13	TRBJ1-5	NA	CASSFGLQPQHF
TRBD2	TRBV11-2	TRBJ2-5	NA	CASSRGLAGGAQTQYF
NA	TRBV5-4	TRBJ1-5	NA	CASSQDGGRFDQPQHF
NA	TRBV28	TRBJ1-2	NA	CASRGDGTNYGYTF
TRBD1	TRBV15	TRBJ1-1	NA	CATSSGQGSPNTEAFF
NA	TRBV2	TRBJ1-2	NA	CASSEGKNYGYTF
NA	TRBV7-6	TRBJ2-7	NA	CASSLEIGDEQYF